The rows below give T cell receptor beta chains drawn from one sample of a study of T cell responses to AZD1222 COVID-19 vaccine. TCRdb's table, derived via immunoSEQ multiplex PCR, lists solely in-frame clones and lacks some. In the table there are about 140,000 clones, 85% to 90% of which are singletons. The sequencing used peripheral blood, collected on day 0 of AZD1222 vaccination. These receptors all come from an adult in good health. Each CDR3 is given with its conserved first and last residue. A D gene is named only where the DNA matches it firmly. The size entry is marked missing in some rows and otherwise reads once, few, many or a size class.

V,size,D,J,DNA,CDR3
TRBV7-3,-,TRBD1,TRBJ2-2,TGTGCCAGCAGCTTAACAGGACAGGGGATCACCGGGGAGCTGTTTTTT,CASSLTGQGITGELFF
TRBV11-2,once,-,TRBJ2-7,TGTGCCAGCAGCTTAGGTTTGCTCGGGTCCGAGCAGTACTTC,CASSLGLLGSEQYF
TRBV27,-,-,TRBJ1-1,TGTGCCAGCAGTTTACAAGAGAACACTGAAGCTTTCTTT,CASSLQENTEAFF
TRBV7-6,few,-,TRBJ2-3,TGTGCCAGCAGCTTATTAGCGGCAGGCACAGATACGCAGTATTTT,CASSLLAAGTDTQYF
TRBV5-1,once,-,TRBJ1-2,TGCGCCAGCAGCTTGGTCGGGGACCGGGGCGGCTACACCTTC,CASSLVGDRGGYTF
TRBV5-5,-,TRBD2,TRBJ2-7,TGTGCCAGCAGCGGGGGACTAGCGGGAGTTGTGCAGTACTTC,CASSGGLAGVVQYF
TRBV5-1,-,-,TRBJ2-5,TGCGCCAGCAGCCTCGGACGGAGACAAGAGACCCAGTACTTC,CASSLGRRQETQYF
TRBV30,-,-,TRBJ1-2,TGTGCCTGGAGTCGGACTTGGGGGGCGGAGGGCTACACCTTC,CAWSRTWGAEGYTF
TRBV6-5,-,-,TRBJ1-2,TGTGCCAGCGGGTGGGTGGACTATGGCTACACCTTC,CASGWVDYGYTF
TRBV28,once,-,TRBJ2-1,TGTGCCAGCAGTTTATCCCCTAGGGGGAACAATGAGCAGTTCTTC,CASSLSPRGNNEQFF
TRBV7-2,once,-,TRBJ2-5,TGTGCCAGCAGCTTAGCTCCTGGGACCCAGTACTTC,CASSLAPGTQYF
TRBV6-1,few,-,TRBJ1-3,TGTGCCAGCATATCTGGAAACACCATATATTTT,CASISGNTIYF
TRBV5-1,-,-,TRBJ1-6,TGCGCCAGCAGCTTGGCCACACGGGAATCAATCCTCCACTTT,CASSLATRESILHF
TRBV4-1,-,-,TRBJ2-3,TGCGCCAGCAGCCAAGACGGGGATACGCAGTATTTT,CASSQDGDTQYF
TRBV7-2,-,TRBD2,TRBJ2-7,TGTGCCAGCAGCTTTCGGACTAGCGGGAGGATTTCCGACTACGAGCAGTACTTC,CASSFRTSGRISDYEQYF
TRBV10-3,few,-,TRBJ2-7,TGTGCCATCAGTGAGAACGGAGCACCCTACGAGCAGTACTTC,CAISENGAPYEQYF
TRBV25-1,-,TRBD2,TRBJ2-7,TGTGCCAGCAGTGGGGTGACTAGCGCCACTTCCTACGAGCAGTACTTC,CASSGVTSATSYEQYF
TRBV19,-,-,TRBJ1-5,TGTGCCAGTAGCGACGGCAATCAGCCCCAGCATTTT,CASSDGNQPQHF
TRBV7-2,-,TRBD2,TRBJ2-7,TGTGCCAGCAGCTTAGCGCTAGCGGCCCAATCCTACGAGCAGTACTTC,CASSLALAAQSYEQYF
TRBV6-2/TRBV6-3,-,TRBD2,TRBJ2-3,TGTGCCAGCAGTTACTCACTAGCGGGAGCAGATACGCAGTATTTT,CASSYSLAGADTQYF
TRBV4-2,-,TRBD1,TRBJ1-1,TGTGCCAGCAGCGACACACAGGGGGCCTCCACAGGGAACACTGAAGCTTTCTTT,CASSDTQGASTGNTEAFF
TRBV18,-,-,TRBJ2-5,TGTGCCAGCTCACCACCTCTGGGGGAGACCCAGTACTTC,CASSPPLGETQYF
TRBV5-1,-,-,TRBJ1-1,TGCGCCAGCAGCTTGGCCAGGGAAACTGAAGCTTTCTTT,CASSLARETEAFF
TRBV28,once,-,TRBJ2-2,TGTGCCAGCAGTCTTGTGGGGCAGACGAACACCGGGGAGCTGTTTTTT,CASSLVGQTNTGELFF
TRBV15,-,-,TRBJ2-1,TGTGCCACCAGCAGAGGCAATGAGCAGTTCTTC,CATSRGNEQFF
TRBV5-5,-,TRBD2,TRBJ2-1,TGTGCCAGCAGCTTGGAGGGGAGACTAGCAGATGAGCAGTTCTTC,CASSLEGRLADEQFF
TRBV7-9,-,TRBD1,TRBJ2-7,TGTGCCAGCAGCTTAGCGGGACAGGGGCACGAGCAGTACTTC,CASSLAGQGHEQYF
TRBV12-1,-,-,TRBJ1-2,TGTGCCAGCAGCTTTGCAGGGTTCTATGGCTACACCTTC,CASSFAGFYGYTF
TRBV12-3/TRBV12-4,-,TRBD2,TRBJ2-1,TGTGCCAGCACCCAAAAGCGGGGCTCCGAGCAGTTCTTC,CASTQKRGSEQFF
TRBV5-5,-,-,TRBJ1-4,TGTGCCAGCAGCCAAATTAACAGGTCAGAAAAACTGTTTTTT,CASSQINRSEKLFF
TRBV28,-,TRBD2,TRBJ2-7,TGTGCCAGCAGTGTTGCGTCTAGCGGGAGGATCTACGAGCAGTACTTC,CASSVASSGRIYEQYF
TRBV14,-,TRBD1,TRBJ1-2,TGTGCCAGCAGCCAAGCGACAGGGAGGGTTAATGGCTACACCTTC,CASSQATGRVNGYTF
TRBV15,-,-,TRBJ1-4,TGTGCCACCAGCCGAACAGGGAGCGAAAAACTGTTTTTT,CATSRTGSEKLFF
TRBV6-2/TRBV6-3,-,-,TRBJ1-3,TGTGCCAGCAGTCGCCGACTAGGGATCGGAAACACCATATATTTT,CASSRRLGIGNTIYF
TRBV30,few,-,TRBJ1-2,TGTGCCTGGAGATTACAGGGTTTGGGCTATGGCTACACCTTC,CAWRLQGLGYGYTF
TRBV7-9,few,TRBD1,TRBJ2-7,TGTGCCAGCAGCCTTACAGGGGATCCCTACGAGCAGTACTTC,CASSLTGDPYEQYF
TRBV7-2,-,TRBD2,TRBJ2-1,TGTGCCAGCAGCGGGACTAGCGGTAGCTCCTACAATGAGCAGTTCTTC,CASSGTSGSSYNEQFF
TRBV6-5,-,-,TRBJ2-5,TGTGCCAGCAGGTTATCCGAGACCCAGTACTTC,CASRLSETQYF
TRBV7-8,-,-,TRBJ2-1,TGTGCCAGCAGCTCGGTGGGGCTATACAATGAGCAGTTCTTC,CASSSVGLYNEQFF
TRBV19,-,TRBD1,TRBJ1-1,TGTGCCAGTAGTAGCGTTGGCACAGGGGGCGACCTGAACACTGAAGCTTTCTTT,CASSSVGTGGDLNTEAFF
TRBV9,-,TRBD1,TRBJ1-2,TGTGCCAGCAGCGGGGGACAGGGGAACTATGGCTACACCTTC,CASSGGQGNYGYTF
TRBV28,-,-,TRBJ1-4,TGTGCCAGCAGTTTGGGGCAGCCTAATGAAAAACTGTTTTTT,CASSLGQPNEKLFF
TRBV5-5,-,-,TRBJ1-5,TGTGCCAGCAGCTTGGGGGTAGGGGTCGGACAGCCCCAGCATTTT,CASSLGVGVGQPQHF
TRBV18,-,TRBD1,TRBJ1-1,TGTGCCAGCTCACCCGGACAGGTGCCTCAGACTGAAGCTTTCTTT,CASSPGQVPQTEAFF
TRBV29-1,-,-,TRBJ2-1,TGCAGCGTCGAAGGCCATAGGGGCAATGAGCAGTTCTTC,CSVEGHRGNEQFF
TRBV2,-,TRBD2,TRBJ2-7,TGTGCCAGCAGGCGAAGACTAGCGGGAGAGCACGAGCAGTACTTC,CASRRRLAGEHEQYF
TRBV19,-,-,TRBJ1-1,TGTGCCAGTAGCCGGGACCTAAACACTGAAGCTTTCTTT,CASSRDLNTEAFF
TRBV5-6,-,TRBD1,TRBJ1-2,TGTGCCAGCAGCTTGGTGCAGGGGGCGAAGGCTAACTATGGCTACACCTTC,CASSLVQGAKANYGYTF